These 8 T cell receptor beta chains came from one sample sequenced in a study of Tregs in tolerant kidney transplant recipients. Data came from immunoSEQ multiplex PCR; TCRdb stores just in-frame clones and leaves some out. The data contain about 100,000 clones, 93% of them singletons. Here the sequenced sample was CD4+ T cells from blood, taken before the transplant. All receptors derive from a human donor who received a combined kidney and bone marrow transplant.

This clone was seen just once. DNA of the CDR3: TGCGCCAGCAGCCTACTAGCGGGAGGAGAGACCCAGTACTTC. It translates to CASSLLAGGETQYF. The chain employs TRBV4-1 and TRBJ2-5; TRBD2 matches 12 bases. The V and J ends lost 4 bases and 4 bases, in that order; junction bases with no gene match: 1. The CDR3 has 14 amino acids. Germline lookup yields CDR1 MGHRA and CDR2 YSYEKL.

V gene TRBV9 combines with J gene TRBJ2-7, with D possibly being TRBD2 (6 bases). CDR3 size: 16 residues. V was clipped by 0 bases and J by 3 bases, with 16 bases between them. The V gene's germline CDR1 is SGDLS and CDR2 YYNGEE. The CDR3 DNA reads as TGTGCCAGCAGCGTAGCGGGAGAGACAAGGTACTACGAGCAGTACTTC. It specifies CASSVAGETRYYEQYF.

The rearrangement uses TRBV5-1 and TRBJ2-5, with 9 bases aligning to TRBD2. With V trimmed by 0 bases and J by 4 bases, 4 bases remained unmatched. This CDR3 has 15 residues. Per germline, CDR1 SGHRS and CDR2 YFSETQ. In DNA, the CDR3 is TGCGCCAGCAGCTTGGATGCGGGGGGGACAGAGACCCAGTACTTC. It encodes CASSLDAGGTETQYF.

This chain uses TRBV30 with TRBJ1-1, with unresolved D. The V gene lost 0 bases and the J gene lost 7 bases, with 9 bases spanning the gap. Germline V gives CDR1 GTSNPN, CDR2 SVGIG (reference sequence). The CDR3 consists of 12 residues. The chain's CDR3 is CAWSVRPGEAFF. CDR3 in DNA: TGTGCCTGGAGTGTACGCCCGGGTGAAGCTTTCTTT. Filled out from reference TRBV30 and TRBJ1-1, the complete variable domain reads SQTIHQWPATLVQPVGSPLSLECTVEGTSNPNLYWYRQAAGRGLQLLFYSVGIGQISSEVPQNLSASRPQDRQFILSSKKLLLSDSGFYLCAWSVRPGEAFFGQGTRLTVV.

The V gene is TRBV18, the J gene TRBJ1-2; the D gene is possibly TRBD1 (6 bases). V was cut by 4 bases and J by 6 bases, with 9 bases left in between. CDR1 KGHSH and CDR2 LQKENI come from the germline V gene. CDR3 size: 12 residues. The DNA of the CDR3 is TGTGCCAGCTCACTGGACAGAGATGGCTACACCTTC. Its protein is CASSLDRDGYTF.

The rearrangement links TRBV6-5 to TRBJ2-5; 7 bases line up with TRBD1. Germline CDR1 MNHEY, CDR2 SVGAGI. The J segment lost 8 bases and the V segment lost 5 bases, leaving 5 bases of the junction unmatched. This CDR3 has 12 residues. As DNA, the CDR3 is TGTGCCAGCAGTCAGAACAGGGGAACCCAGTACTTC. Its translation is CASSQNRGTQYF.

CDR3 DNA: TGTGCCAGCAGCTCCCCCCACAGGGGCTCAGATACGCAGTATTTT. It yields the protein CASSSPHRGSDTQYF. V and J are TRBV11-3 and TRBJ2-3; 7 bases agree with TRBD1. In germline, CDR1 is SGHNT, CDR2 YENEEA. The junction had 8 bases not matched to a gene; V was cut back by 4 bases and J by 4 bases. CDR3 size: 15 residues. Full variable domain (outside the CDR3, taken from reference TRBV11-3 and TRBJ2-3): EAGVVQSPRYKIIEKKQPVAFWCNPISGHNTLYWYLQNLGQGPELLIRYENEEAVDDSQLPKDRFSAERLKGVDSTLKIQPAELGDSAVYLCASSSPHRGSDTQYFGPGTRLTVL.

This chain uses TRBV9 with TRBJ2-7, with 12 bases matching TRBD2. CDR1 is SGDLS, CDR2 YYNGEE, per germline. The V and J ends lost 0 bases and 12 bases, in that order; junction bases with no gene match: 7. CDR3 length: 14 amino acids. The CDR3 sequence is CASSVDPSGRVRYF. In DNA form, the CDR3 reads TGTGCCAGCAGCGTAGACCCTAGCGGGAGGGTAAGGTACTTC.